These 6 T cell receptor beta chains share one sample of origin, sequenced in a study of blood T cell repertoires in COVID-19. Repertoires were generated with immunoSEQ multiplex PCR, while TCRdb's copy carries only in-frame clones and drops some. The table records approximately 340,000 clones, around 90% of them present only once. Input material: peripheral blood. All receptors derive from a man younger than 45 with COVID-19, enrolled during active disease.

This sequence joins TRBV15 and TRBJ1-6; the match to TRBD1 covers 9 bases. CDR3 size: 14 residues. Germline V lookup: CDR1 LNHNV, CDR2 YYDKDF (reference sequence). V was pared by 5 bases and J by 7 bases, with 3 bases of the junction left unmatched. DNA of the CDR3: TGTGCCACCAGCTTGGACAGGGGAAATTCACCCCTCCACTTT. This sequence encodes CATSLDRGNSPLHF. Full variable domain (missing parts from reference TRBV15 and TRBJ1-6): DAMVIQNPRYQVTQFGKPVTLSCSQTLNHNVMYWYQQKSSQAPKLLFHYYDKDFNNEADTPDNFQSRRPNTSFCFLDIRSPGLGDTAMYLCATSLDRGNSPLHFGNGTRLTVT.

The gene calls are TRBV7-3 and TRBJ2-2, with 8 bases that match TRBD2. Germline V CDR1 and CDR2: SGHTA, FQGTGA. There are 16 residues in the CDR3. Trimming at V came to 2 bases and at J to 5 bases, leaving 7 bases not matched to a gene. CDR3: CASSLGAGGSTGELFF. DNA of the CDR3: TGTGCCAGCAGCTTAGGTGCGGGAGGATCGACCGGGGAGCTGTTTTTT.

The chain combines TRBV19 with TRBJ2-1, with 10 bases matching TRBD2. Germline-derived CDR1 and CDR2 are LNHDA and SQIVND (reference sequence). There are 17 residues in the CDR3. V shed 3 bases and J 3 bases; nucleotides not matched to a gene: 8. As DNA, the CDR3 is TGTGCCAGTAGTATTGGGGAACTAGCGGGGTACTACAATGAGCAGTTCTTC. This sequence encodes CASSIGELAGYYNEQFF.

V and J are TRBV11-2 and TRBJ1-3; 8 nucleotides match TRBD1. In germline, CDR1 is SGHAT, CDR2 FQNNGV. With 5 bases clipped from V and 6 bases from J, the junction kept 3 bases outside the gene matches. The CDR3 consists of 13 residues. The CDR3 region has the DNA TGTGCCAGCAGCCGGGACAGGATAAACACCATATATTTT. Protein product: CASSRDRINTIYF.

The chain uses TRBV5-1 and TRBJ1-2; D might be TRBD1 (5 bases). V dropped 4 bases and J dropped 4 bases, with 8 bases sitting between them. The V gene's germline CDR1 is SGHRS and CDR2 YFSETQ. This CDR3 region has 12 residues. In nucleotides, the CDR3 is TGCGCCAGCAGCGCGGACATCTATGGCTACACCTTC. This translates into CASSADIYGYTF.

V is TRBV5-6 and J is TRBJ1-2, with 9 bases lining up with TRBD1. Per the germline V gene, CDR1 is SGHDT and CDR2 is YYEEEE. J gave up 4 bases and V 6 bases, and 7 bases lay outside the gene matches. The CDR3 totals 14 residues. CDR3: CASNYRGRGYGYTF. As DNA, the CDR3 is TGTGCCAGCAATTACAGGGGGCGCGGCTATGGCTACACCTTC.